This T cell receptor beta chain was sequenced during a study of cytomegalovirus exposure and HLA in healthy donors. Both 60 Vbeta primers and 13 Jbeta primers went into the PCR. Clones were sequenced by immunoSEQ multiplex PCR, and TCRdb holds only the in-frame ones, with some missing. Seen here are about 110,000 clones, over 60% observed once, and the top ten hold 4% to 5.5%. Germline-derived CDR1 and CDR2 are LNHDA and SQIVND (reference sequence). The CDR3 is 14 residues long. The V end lost 8 bases, the J end lost 0 bases, and 13 bases lay between the germline ends. The chain recombines TRBV19 with TRBJ1-1, with D tentatively TRBD1 (6 bases). Sequencing was performed on PBMCs. The TCR sequence derives from a man younger than 45 in good health and CMV-seropositive. This CDR3 reads CASHQGPMNTEAFF. The CDR3 DNA sequence: TGTGCCAGTCATCAGGGGCCCATGAACACTGAAGCTTTCTTT.